The rows below give T cell receptor beta chains drawn from one sample of a study of cytomegalovirus exposure and HLA in healthy donors. TCRdb's copy holds only in-frame clones and misses some; the assay was immunoSEQ multiplex PCR. Of around 150,000 clones listed, 70% to 80% are singletons. The sample comprised PBMCs. The receptors were gathered from a human donor in good health. Each CDR3 is given with its conserved first and last residue. The D gene is left open where the match is weak. Size values are once, few and many counts, or a class for expanded clones, and some rows have none.

clone size: -; J gene: TRBJ1-1; D gene: -; V gene: TRBV5-5; CDR3 protein: CASSDRTWGNTEAFF; CDR3 DNA: TGTGCCAGCAGCGATCGGACATGGGGGAACACTGAAGCTTTCTTT
clone size: -; J gene: TRBJ2-7; D gene: -; V gene: TRBV6-5; CDR3 protein: CASSYSAGMAYEQYF; CDR3 DNA: TGTGCCAGCAGTTACTCGGCAGGGATGGCCTACGAGCAGTACTTC
clone size: -; J gene: TRBJ2-3; D gene: TRBD1; V gene: TRBV5-1; CDR3 protein: CASSSMTGGVGDTQYF; CDR3 DNA: TGCGCCAGCAGTTCGATGACAGGGGGCGTAGGAGATACGCAGTATTTT
clone size: -; J gene: TRBJ1-1; D gene: TRBD1; V gene: TRBV30; CDR3 protein: CAQTGGGMANTEAFF; CDR3 DNA: TGTGCCCAGACAGGGGGCGGTATGGCGAACACTGAAGCTTTCTTT
clone size: -; J gene: TRBJ2-5; D gene: -; V gene: TRBV5-1; CDR3 protein: CASSLLGGFGETQYF; CDR3 DNA: TGCGCCAGCAGCTTGCTTGGGGGGTTTGGGGAGACCCAGTACTTC
clone size: -; J gene: TRBJ2-7; D gene: -; V gene: TRBV14; CDR3 protein: CASSPHDRSYEQYF; CDR3 DNA: TGTGCCAGCAGCCCCCACGACAGGTCCTACGAGCAGTACTTC
clone size: once; J gene: TRBJ1-5; D gene: -; V gene: TRBV27; CDR3 protein: CASSLGGFNQPQHF; CDR3 DNA: TGTGCCAGCAGTTTAGGCGGGTTTAATCAGCCCCAGCATTTT
clone size: -; J gene: TRBJ1-5; D gene: -; V gene: TRBV2; CDR3 protein: CASRFYSNQPQHF; CDR3 DNA: TGTGCCAGCCGTTTTTATAGCAATCAGCCCCAGCATTTT
clone size: -; J gene: TRBJ1-1; D gene: TRBD1; V gene: TRBV18; CDR3 protein: CASSPDRAPDTEAFF; CDR3 DNA: TGTGCCAGCTCACCAGACAGGGCCCCTGACACTGAAGCTTTCTTT
clone size: -; J gene: TRBJ2-1; D gene: -; V gene: TRBV7-2; CDR3 protein: CASSLVGAHNEQFF; CDR3 DNA: TGTGCCAGCAGCTTAGTAGGGGCCCACAATGAGCAGTTCTTC
clone size: once; J gene: TRBJ2-1; D gene: -; V gene: TRBV9; CDR3 protein: CASSGSGLASSEQFF; CDR3 DNA: TGTGCCAGCAGCGGATCAGGGCTAGCGTCCTCTGAGCAGTTCTTC
clone size: -; J gene: TRBJ1-1; D gene: -; V gene: TRBV27; CDR3 protein: CASSSLGRVEAFF; CDR3 DNA: TGTGCCAGCAGTTCCCTTGGCAGGGTTGAAGCTTTCTTT
clone size: few; J gene: TRBJ1-5; D gene: -; V gene: TRBV6-6; CDR3 protein: CASSYPGGNQPQHF; CDR3 DNA: TGTGCCAGCAGTTACCCGGGGGGCAATCAGCCCCAGCATTTT
clone size: -; J gene: TRBJ2-7; D gene: -; V gene: TRBV14; CDR3 protein: CASSQDPQLYEQYF; CDR3 DNA: TGTGCCAGCAGCCAAGACCCCCAACTTTACGAGCAGTACTTC
clone size: -; J gene: TRBJ1-5; D gene: TRBD1; V gene: TRBV27; CDR3 protein: CASRGQGDLGQPQHF; CDR3 DNA: TGTGCCAGCAGAGGACAGGGCGATCTGGGACAGCCCCAGCATTTT
clone size: -; J gene: TRBJ2-2; D gene: TRBD2; V gene: TRBV7-2; CDR3 protein: CASSFTGTSGANTGELFF; CDR3 DNA: TGTGCCAGCAGCTTCACCGGGACTAGCGGGGCGAACACCGGGGAGCTGTTTTTT
clone size: once; J gene: TRBJ2-7; D gene: -; V gene: TRBV5-1; CDR3 protein: CASSLGRGEQYF; CDR3 DNA: TGCGCCAGCAGCTTGGGGAGGGGCGAGCAGTACTTC
clone size: -; J gene: TRBJ2-7; D gene: -; V gene: TRBV5-4; CDR3 protein: CASSLSPGSYEQYF; CDR3 DNA: TGTGCCAGCAGCTTGAGTCCGGGGTCCTACGAGCAGTACTTC
clone size: -; J gene: TRBJ2-2; D gene: TRBD2; V gene: TRBV5-1; CDR3 protein: CASSRTSGNTGELFF; CDR3 DNA: TGCGCCAGCAGCCGTACTAGCGGGAACACCGGGGAGCTGTTTTTT
clone size: -; J gene: TRBJ1-5; D gene: TRBD1; V gene: TRBV19; CDR3 protein: CASSITGGNQPQHF; CDR3 DNA: TGTGCCAGTAGTATTACAGGGGGCAATCAGCCCCAGCATTTT
clone size: -; J gene: TRBJ2-3; D gene: -; V gene: TRBV6-5; CDR3 protein: CASSTRWSTDTQYF; CDR3 DNA: TGTGCCAGCTCAACCCGGTGGAGCACAGATACGCAGTATTTT
clone size: -; J gene: TRBJ2-3; D gene: -; V gene: TRBV25-1; CDR3 protein: CASSAQLTGTDTQYF; CDR3 DNA: TGTGCCAGCAGTGCGCAATTGACAGGTACAGATACGCAGTATTTT
clone size: once; J gene: TRBJ2-5; D gene: TRBD2; V gene: TRBV27; CDR3 protein: CASRTGTSGVGETQYF; CDR3 DNA: TGTGCCAGCAGGACCGGGACTAGCGGGGTGGGAGAGACCCAGTACTTC
clone size: once; J gene: TRBJ1-1; D gene: -; V gene: TRBV4-1; CDR3 protein: CASSPRTLNTEAFF; CDR3 DNA: TGCGCCAGCAGCCCGAGGACACTGAACACTGAAGCTTTCTTT
clone size: -; J gene: TRBJ2-1; D gene: -; V gene: TRBV15; CDR3 protein: CATSRGPRAQRGGEQFF; CDR3 DNA: TGTGCCACCAGCAGAGGCCCCAGGGCCCAACGGGGAGGTGAGCAGTTCTTC
clone size: once; J gene: TRBJ2-1; D gene: -; V gene: TRBV27; CDR3 protein: CASSLAFSGPYNEQFF; CDR3 DNA: TGTGCCAGCAGTTTGGCCTTCAGCGGTCCCTACAATGAGCAGTTCTTC
clone size: -; J gene: TRBJ2-5; D gene: -; V gene: TRBV7-9; CDR3 protein: CASSWGLETQYF; CDR3 DNA: TGTGCCAGCAGCTGGGGACTAGAGACCCAGTACTTC
clone size: -; J gene: TRBJ1-1; D gene: TRBD1; V gene: TRBV13; CDR3 protein: CASSLGLQGAVVPEAFF; CDR3 DNA: TGTGCCAGCAGCTTAGGCCTACAGGGGGCGGTGGTTCCTGAAGCTTTCTTT
clone size: -; J gene: TRBJ2-7; D gene: -; V gene: TRBV6-6; CDR3 protein: CASSRGTWTIRYEQYF; CDR3 DNA: TGTGCCAGCAGCCGAGGTACCTGGACTATTCGCTACGAGCAGTACTTC
clone size: -; J gene: TRBJ1-2; D gene: TRBD1; V gene: TRBV4-3; CDR3 protein: CASSPNRGGTGHTF; CDR3 DNA: TGCGCCAGCAGCCCTAATAGGGGAGGGACAGGGCACACCTTC
clone size: few; J gene: TRBJ2-5; D gene: -; V gene: TRBV20-1; CDR3 protein: CSARDIETQYF; CDR3 DNA: TGCAGTGCTAGAGATATAGAGACCCAGTACTTC
clone size: -; J gene: TRBJ2-1; D gene: TRBD1; V gene: TRBV19; CDR3 protein: CASSIQGQQNEQFF; CDR3 DNA: TGTGCCAGTAGTATACAGGGACAGCAAAATGAGCAGTTCTTC